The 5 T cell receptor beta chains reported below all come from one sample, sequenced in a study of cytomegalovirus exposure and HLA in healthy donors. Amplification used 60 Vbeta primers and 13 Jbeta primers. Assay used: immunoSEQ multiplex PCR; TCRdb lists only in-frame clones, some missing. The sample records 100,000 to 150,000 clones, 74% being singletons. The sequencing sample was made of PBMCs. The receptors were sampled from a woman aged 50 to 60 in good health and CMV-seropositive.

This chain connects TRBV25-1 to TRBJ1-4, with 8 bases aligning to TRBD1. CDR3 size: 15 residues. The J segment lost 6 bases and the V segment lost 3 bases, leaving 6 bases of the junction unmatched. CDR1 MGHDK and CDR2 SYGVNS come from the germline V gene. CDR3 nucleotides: TGTGCCAGCAGTGATGTGACAGGGGAGGATGAAAAACTGTTTTTT. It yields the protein CASSDVTGEDEKLFF.

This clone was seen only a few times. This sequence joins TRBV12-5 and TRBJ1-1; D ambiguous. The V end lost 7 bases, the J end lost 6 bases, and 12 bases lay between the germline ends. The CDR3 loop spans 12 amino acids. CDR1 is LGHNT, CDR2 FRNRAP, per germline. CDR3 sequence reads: CASAPTGAEAFF. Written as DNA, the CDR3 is TGTGCTAGTGCCCCCACCGGGGCTGAAGCTTTCTTT.

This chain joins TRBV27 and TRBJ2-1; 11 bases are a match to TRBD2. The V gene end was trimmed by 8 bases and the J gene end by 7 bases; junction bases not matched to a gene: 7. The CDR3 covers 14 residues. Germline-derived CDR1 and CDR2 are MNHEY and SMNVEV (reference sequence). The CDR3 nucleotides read TGTGCCAGCCGAGCTAGCGGGGGGCCTAATGAGCAGTTCTTC. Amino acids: CASRASGGPNEQFF.

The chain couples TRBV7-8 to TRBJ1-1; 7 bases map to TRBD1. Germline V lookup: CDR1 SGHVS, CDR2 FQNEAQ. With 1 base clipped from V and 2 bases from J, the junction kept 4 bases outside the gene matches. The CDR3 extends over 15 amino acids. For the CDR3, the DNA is TGTGCCAGCAGCTTAGTACACAGGGGAAACACTGAAGCTTTCTTT. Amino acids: CASSLVHRGNTEAFF. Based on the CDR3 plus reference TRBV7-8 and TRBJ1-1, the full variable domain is GAGVSQSPRYKVAKRGQDVALRCDPISGHVSLFWYQQALGQGPEFLTYFQNEAQLDKSGLPSDRFFAERPEGSVSTLKIQRTQQEDSAVYLCASSLVHRGNTEAFFGQGTRLTVV.

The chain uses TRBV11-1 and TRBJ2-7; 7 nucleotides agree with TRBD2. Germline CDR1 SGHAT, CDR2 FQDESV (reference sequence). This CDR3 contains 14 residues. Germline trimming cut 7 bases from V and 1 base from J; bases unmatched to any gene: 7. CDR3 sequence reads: CASTPRGVSYEQYF. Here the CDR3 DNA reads TGTGCCAGCACTCCCCGGGGGGTATCCTACGAGCAGTACTTC.